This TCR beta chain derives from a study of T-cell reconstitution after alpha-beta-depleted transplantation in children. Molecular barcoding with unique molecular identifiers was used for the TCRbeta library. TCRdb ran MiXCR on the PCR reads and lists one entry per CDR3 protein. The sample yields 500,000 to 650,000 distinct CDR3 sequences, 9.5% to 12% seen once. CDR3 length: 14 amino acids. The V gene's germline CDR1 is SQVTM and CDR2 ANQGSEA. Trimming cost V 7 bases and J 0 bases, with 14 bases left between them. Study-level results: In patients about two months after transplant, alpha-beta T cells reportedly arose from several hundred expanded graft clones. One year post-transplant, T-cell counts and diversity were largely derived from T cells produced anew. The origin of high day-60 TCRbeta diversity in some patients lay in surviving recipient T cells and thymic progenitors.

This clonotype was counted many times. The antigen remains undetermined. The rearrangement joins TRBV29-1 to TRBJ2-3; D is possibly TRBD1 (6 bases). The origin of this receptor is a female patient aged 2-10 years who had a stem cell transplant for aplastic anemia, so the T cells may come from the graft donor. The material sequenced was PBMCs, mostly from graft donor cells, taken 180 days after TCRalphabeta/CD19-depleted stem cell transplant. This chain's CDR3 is CSADPGHSTDTQYF. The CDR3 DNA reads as TGCAGCGCAGATCCGGGACACAGCACAGATACGCAGTATTTT.